The 20 T cell receptor beta chains listed next were all sequenced from one sample in a study of blood T cell repertoires in COVID-19 (dated by TCRdb to the early 2020s). Receptor libraries were prepared by the immunoSEQ multiplex PCR assay. TCRdb's version of the immuneACCESS table is confined to in-frame rearrangements and falls short of the full clone set. An unresolved V gene accounts for under half of the shortfall where checked; the remainder is of unknown origin. This sample has roughly 400,000 clones in its table, and 75% to 90% of those were observed once. 1% to 1.3% of the sample goes to the ten largest clones. The specimen was PBMCs or T cells enriched from blood (not recorded which). Every receptor here comes from a man aged 25-40 years who had recovered from COVID-19.

This clone was counted once. The chain has TRBV18 and TRBJ1-4, with no clear D. V was pared by 3 bases and J by 6 bases, with 11 bases between. The germline V gene encodes CDR1 KGHSH and CDR2 LQKENI. The CDR3 is 14 residues long. The CDR3 reads CASSPNRGDEKLFF. CDR3 DNA sequence: TGTGCCAGCTCACCCAACCGCGGGGATGAAAAACTGTTTTTT.

The gene calls are TRBV7-6 and TRBJ2-7; 13 bases align to TRBD2. Germline V gives CDR1 SGHVS, CDR2 FNYEAQ. There are 15 residues in the CDR3. V was pared by 6 bases and J by 2 bases, with 4 bases of the junction left unmatched. The CDR3 is CASSWTSGGPYEQYF. The CDR3 DNA sequence: TGTGCCAGCAGTTGGACTAGCGGGGGCCCCTACGAGCAGTACTTC.

The rearrangement joins TRBV7-9 to TRBJ2-7; D is undetermined. The CDR3 extends over 15 amino acids. Germline-derived CDR1 and CDR2 are SEHNR and FQNEAQ (reference sequence). V gave up 1 base and J gave up 0 bases, with 10 bases separating them. The CDR3 here is CASSLDGVPSYEQYF. The CDR3 DNA reads as TGTGCCAGCAGCTTAGATGGAGTACCCTCCTACGAGCAGTACTTC.

The chain employs TRBV6-5 and TRBJ2-2; 8 bases match TRBD2. Germline V CDR1 and CDR2: MNHEY, SVGAGI. This CDR3 has 15 residues. V gave up 7 bases and J gave up 8 bases; unmatched junction bases: 12. CDR3 DNA: TGTGCCAGCAAGGTTTCGAGCGGGAGCATGGGGGAGCTGTTTTTT. Translating gives CASKVSSGSMGELFF.

This chain uses TRBV28 with TRBJ1-4, with D perhaps matching TRBD1 (5 bases). This CDR3 comprises 14 residues. The germline V gene has CDR1 MDHEN and CDR2 SYDVKM. V lost 6 bases, J lost 12 bases, and 20 bases lay in between. CDR3: CASRPWGGVVQLFF. The CDR3 DNA reads TGTGCCAGCAGGCCTTGGGGGGGGGTAGTTCAACTGTTTTTT.

The chain links TRBV11-3 to TRBJ2-5; D is unresolved. CDR3 length equals 15 residues. Germline assignment: CDR1 SGHNT and CDR2 YENEEA. Trimming removed 0 bases from V and 2 bases from J, with 10 bases in between. For the CDR3, the DNA is TGTGCCAGCAGCTTAGAGTACGACACTCAAGAGACCCAGTACTTC. This gives the protein CASSLEYDTQETQYF. Together with reference TRBV11-3 and TRBJ2-5, the CDR3 gives the full variable domain: EAGVVQSPRYKIIEKKQPVAFWCNPISGHNTLYWYLQNLGQGPELLIRYENEEAVDDSQLPKDRFSAERLKGVDSTLKIQPAELGDSAVYLCASSLEYDTQETQYFGPGTRLLVL.

This sequence joins TRBV5-1 and TRBJ1-1; 7 bases agree with TRBD1. Germline values: CDR1 SGHRS, CDR2 YFSETQ. V lost 3 bases, J lost 1 base, and 12 bases stayed unmatched. This CDR3 region has 17 residues. The chain's CDR3 is CASSYGTARSRNTEAFF. CDR3 nucleotide sequence: TGCGCCAGCAGCTACGGGACAGCCAGATCAAGGAACACTGAAGCTTTCTTT. Filled out from reference TRBV5-1 and TRBJ1-1, the complete variable domain reads KAGVTQTPRYLIKTRGQQVTLSCSPISGHRSVSWYQQTPGQGLQFLFEYFSETQRNKGNFPGRFSGRQFSNSRSEMNVSTLELGDSALYLCASSYGTARSRNTEAFFGQGTRLTVV.

This chain uses TRBV19 with TRBJ2-4; D remains ambiguous. CDR1 LNHDA and CDR2 SQIVND come from the germline V gene (reference sequence). Between the trimmed V and J ends, which lost 2 bases and 0 bases, there was a span of 11 bases. The CDR3 is made up of 16 amino acids. DNA for the CDR3: TGTGCCAGTAGTATATCGGGTATTCTAGCCAAAAACATTCAGTACTTC. Translation gives CASSISGILAKNIQYF.

The gene calls are TRBV5-1 and TRBJ2-7; 12 bases agree with TRBD1. The CDR3 extends over 15 amino acids. The germline CDR1 and CDR2 sequences are SGHRS and YFSETQ. V dropped 4 bases and J dropped 5; count of bases not matched to a gene: 7. In DNA, the CDR3 is TGCGCCAGCAGCCCGGGGGACAGGGGGCTACACGAGCAGTACTTC. The encoded protein is CASSPGDRGLHEQYF.

This clone was recorded only once. The rearrangement links TRBV2 to TRBJ2-1; 9 nucleotides line up with TRBD1. J lost 3 bases, V lost 6 bases, and 3 bases had no gene match. This CDR3 has 14 amino acids. Germline V gene sequence: CDR1 SNHLY, CDR2 FYNNEI. The CDR3 DNA is TGTGCCAGCAGCCGGGACAGGGTCTACAATGAGCAGTTCTTC. It is translated as CASSRDRVYNEQFF.

CDR3 nucleotide sequence: TGTGCCAGCAGTTTGGGGGCAGGGAATCAGCCCCAGCATTTT. Residues: CASSLGAGNQPQHF. This chain links TRBV28 with TRBJ1-5, with a weak D call TRBD1 (6 bases). Germline CDR1 MDHEN, CDR2 SYDVKM. The CDR3 contains 14 residues. Trimming took off 3 bases at V and 4 bases at J, with 10 bases between the two ends.

The chain links TRBV5-1 to TRBJ2-5; 9 bases fit TRBD2. The CDR3 sequence is 15 residues long. Per the germline V gene, CDR1 is SGHRS and CDR2 is YFSETQ. V lost 5 bases and J lost 4; bases outside the gene matches: 9. The CDR3 region is CASSSGSVGGETQYF. The CDR3 bases are TGCGCCAGCAGTAGCGGGAGCGTAGGGGGAGAGACCCAGTACTTC. The variable domain in full, completed from reference TRBV5-1 and TRBJ2-5, reads KAGVTQTPRYLIKTRGQQVTLSCSPISGHRSVSWYQQTPGQGLQFLFEYFSETQRNKGNFPGRFSGRQFSNSRSEMNVSTLELGDSALYLCASSSGSVGGETQYFGPGTRLLVL.

The V gene is TRBV7-3, the J gene TRBJ2-1; TRBD2 agrees at 8 bases. Germline V gene data show CDR1 as SGHTA and CDR2 as FQGTGA. The CDR3 runs 16 residues. With V trimmed by 0 bases and J by 4 bases, 5 bases remained unmatched. CDR3 protein: CASSLTAGVNYNEQFF. In nucleotides, the CDR3 is TGTGCCAGCAGCTTAACAGCGGGAGTCAATTACAATGAGCAGTTCTTC.

The chain joins TRBV9 to TRBJ2-7; 10 bases agree with TRBD2. Per germline, CDR1 SGDLS and CDR2 YYNGEE. The CDR3 spans 15 residues. After removal of 0 bases from V and 3 bases from J, the junction contained 3 bases not matched to a gene. The CDR3 sequence: CASSVASGRSYEQYF. CDR3 in DNA: TGTGCCAGCAGCGTAGCTAGCGGGAGAAGCTACGAGCAGTACTTC.

The rearrangement uses TRBV9 and TRBJ1-5, with a weak D call TRBD1 (5 bases). The CDR3 totals 16 residues. V was trimmed by 3 bases and J by 0 bases, leaving 13 bases between them. The germline V gene encodes CDR1 SGDLS and CDR2 YYNGEE. The CDR3 DNA reads as TGTGCCAGCAGCGCGTGGACACTGTATAGCAATCAGCCCCAGCATTTT. Translation: CASSAWTLYSNQPQHF.

The chain combines TRBV2 with TRBJ1-6; TRBD1 matches 8 bases. V was pared by 7 bases and J by 3 bases, with 5 bases of the junction left unmatched. The CDR3 loop spans 15 amino acids. Germline V gene data show CDR1 as SNHLY and CDR2 as FYNNEI. CDR3 sequence (DNA): TGTGCCAGCACACCAACAGGGGGCTATAATTCACCCCTCCACTTT. It codes for CASTPTGGYNSPLHF.

This rearrangement joins TRBV27 to TRBJ2-2; 7 bases match TRBD2. Per germline, CDR1 MNHEY and CDR2 SMNVEV (reference sequence). The CDR3 has 19 amino acids. The J segment lost 5 bases and the V segment lost 6 bases, leaving 21 bases of the junction unmatched. DNA for the CDR3: TGTGCCAGCAGCTTGGTGAGGGTCGGTGGCGGGAGAAGGACCGGGGAGCTGTTTTTT. It specifies CASSLVRVGGGRRTGELFF.

The chain has TRBV10-1 and TRBJ2-2; 8 nucleotides line up with TRBD2. With 4 bases clipped from V and 7 bases from J, the junction kept 2 bases outside the gene matches. The CDR3 is 13 residues long. Germline-derived CDR1 and CDR2 are WNHNN and SYGVQD (reference sequence). The CDR3 sequence: CASSGREGGELFF. The CDR3 nucleotides are TGCGCCAGCAGTGGCCGGGAGGGCGGGGAGCTGTTTTTT.

The rearrangement joins TRBV28 to TRBJ2-5, with 9 bases identical to TRBD2. The V and J ends lost 6 bases and 4 bases, in that order; junction bases with no gene match: 6. Germline CDR1 is MDHEN and CDR2 is SYDVKM. CDR3 length: 14 amino acids. The CDR3 DNA is TGTGCCAGCAGGCAACAACTAGCGGGAGAGACCCAGTACTTC. This codes for CASRQQLAGETQYF.

The chain carries TRBV30 and TRBJ1-1; D is unresolved. The CDR3 runs to 14 residues. CDR1 GTSNPN and CDR2 SVGIG come from the germline V gene (reference sequence). The V end lost 0 bases, the J end lost 7 bases, and 15 bases lay between the germline ends. The CDR3 loop reads CAWSVPALGSEAFF. The CDR3 DNA is TGTGCCTGGAGTGTACCCGCTTTGGGGAGTGAAGCTTTCTTT. The variable domain in full, completed from reference TRBV30 and TRBJ1-1, reads SQTIHQWPATLVQPVGSPLSLECTVEGTSNPNLYWYRQAAGRGLQLLFYSVGIGQISSEVPQNLSASRPQDRQFILSSKKLLLSDSGFYLCAWSVPALGSEAFFGQGTRLTVV.